This T cell receptor beta chain was captured in a study of early T cells in non-severe SARS-CoV-2 infection. Study-wide results and caveats: Clonotype matching in VDJdb favored anti-spike CD8 responses and did not capture private and CD4 specificities.

This clonotype was counted only a few times. The antigen remains unidentified. Researchers attached unique molecular identifiers to individual cDNA molecules. TCRdb reanalysed the 5' RACE reads using MiXCR and keeps one entry per CDR3 protein. Here the sample spans some 52,000 distinct CDR3 sequences, around 8% being singletons. The trim removed 4 bases at V and 5 bases at J, leaving 4 bases unmatched. This CDR3 has 14 residues. CDR1 and CDR2 from the germline V gene are SGHRS and YFSETQ. This sequence was found in an adult who was a healthcare worker with PCR-confirmed SARS-CoV-2 infection or an uninfected control (not recorded which). The chain recombines TRBV5-1 with TRBJ2-5, with 11 bases aligning to TRBD2. Sequencing was performed on whole blood. The CDR3 DNA reads TGCGCCAGCAGCCCGGGACTAGCGGAGGAGACCCAGTACTTC. Protein sequence: CASSPGLAEETQYF.